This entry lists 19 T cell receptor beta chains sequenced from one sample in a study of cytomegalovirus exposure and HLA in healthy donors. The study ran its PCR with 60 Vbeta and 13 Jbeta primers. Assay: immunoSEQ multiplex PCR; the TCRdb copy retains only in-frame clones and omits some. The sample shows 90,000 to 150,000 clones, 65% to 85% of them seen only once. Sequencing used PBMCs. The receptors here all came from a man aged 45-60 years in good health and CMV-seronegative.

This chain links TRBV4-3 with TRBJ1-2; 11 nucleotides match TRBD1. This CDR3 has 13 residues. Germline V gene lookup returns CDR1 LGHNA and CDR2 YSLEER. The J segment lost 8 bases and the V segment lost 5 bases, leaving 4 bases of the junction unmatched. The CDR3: CASSWTGGLGYTF. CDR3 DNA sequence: TGCGCCAGCAGCTGGACAGGGGGCTTAGGCTACACCTTC.

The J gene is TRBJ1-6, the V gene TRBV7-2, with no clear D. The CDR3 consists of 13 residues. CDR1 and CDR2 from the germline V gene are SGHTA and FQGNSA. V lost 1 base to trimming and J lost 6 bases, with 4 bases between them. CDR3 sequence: CASSLDGNSPLHF. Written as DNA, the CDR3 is TGTGCCAGCAGCTTAGACGGTAATTCACCCCTCCACTTT.

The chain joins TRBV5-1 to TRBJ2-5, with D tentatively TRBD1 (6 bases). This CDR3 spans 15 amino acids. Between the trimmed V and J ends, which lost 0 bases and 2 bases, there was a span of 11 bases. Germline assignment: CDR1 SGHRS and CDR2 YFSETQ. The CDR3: CASSLVGQTQETQYF. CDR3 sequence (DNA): TGCGCCAGCAGCTTGGTAGGACAGACACAAGAGACCCAGTACTTC.

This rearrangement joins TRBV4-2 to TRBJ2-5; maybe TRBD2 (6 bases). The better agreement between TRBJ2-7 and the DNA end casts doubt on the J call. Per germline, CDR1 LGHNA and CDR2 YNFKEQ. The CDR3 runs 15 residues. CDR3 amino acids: CASSQDPGLLYEQYF. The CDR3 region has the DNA TGTGCCAGCAGCCAAGATCCGGGACTTCTATACGAGCAGTACTTC.

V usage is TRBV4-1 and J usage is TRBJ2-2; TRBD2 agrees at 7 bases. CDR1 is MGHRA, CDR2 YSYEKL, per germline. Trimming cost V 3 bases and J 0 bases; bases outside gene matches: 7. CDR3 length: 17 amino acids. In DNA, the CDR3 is TGCGCCAGCAGCCACCACCAGCGGGGTTCGAACACCGGGGAGCTGTTTTTT. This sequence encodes CASSHHQRGSNTGELFF.

The CDR3 here is CASSQEARSNEKLFF. For the CDR3, the DNA is TGCGCCAGCAGCCAAGAGGCAAGATCTAATGAAAAACTGTTTTTT. V usage is TRBV4-1 and J usage is TRBJ1-4; unclear D gene. Germline loops: CDR1 MGHRA, CDR2 YSYEKL. This CDR3 contains 15 residues. V was pared by 0 bases and J by 3 bases, with 8 bases between.

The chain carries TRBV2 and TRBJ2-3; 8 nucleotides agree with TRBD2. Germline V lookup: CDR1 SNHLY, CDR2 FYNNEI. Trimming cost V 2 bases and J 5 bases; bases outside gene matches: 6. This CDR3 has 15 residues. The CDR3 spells CASSEWLAGKDTQYF. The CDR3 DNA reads TGTGCCAGCAGTGAATGGTTAGCGGGAAAAGATACGCAGTATTTT.

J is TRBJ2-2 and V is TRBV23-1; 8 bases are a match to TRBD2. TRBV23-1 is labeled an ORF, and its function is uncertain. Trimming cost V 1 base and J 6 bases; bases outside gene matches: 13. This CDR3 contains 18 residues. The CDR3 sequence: CASSQCEAGDLYAGELFF. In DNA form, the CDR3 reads TGCGCCAGCAGTCAATGCGAAGCGGGGGACTTGTATGCCGGGGAGCTGTTTTTT.

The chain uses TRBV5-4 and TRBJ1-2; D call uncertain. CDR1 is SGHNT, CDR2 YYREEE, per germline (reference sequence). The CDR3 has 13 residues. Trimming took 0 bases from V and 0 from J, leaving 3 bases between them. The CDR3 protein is CASSLVANYGYTF. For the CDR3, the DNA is TGTGCCAGCAGCTTGGTAGCTAACTATGGCTACACCTTC.

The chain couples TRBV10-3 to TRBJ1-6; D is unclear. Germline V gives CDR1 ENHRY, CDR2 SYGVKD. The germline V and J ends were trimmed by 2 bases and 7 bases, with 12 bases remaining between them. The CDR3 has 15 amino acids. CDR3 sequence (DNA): TGTGCCATCAGTGAGAGCGACTTACAAAATTCACCCCTCCACTTT. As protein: CAISESDLQNSPLHF.

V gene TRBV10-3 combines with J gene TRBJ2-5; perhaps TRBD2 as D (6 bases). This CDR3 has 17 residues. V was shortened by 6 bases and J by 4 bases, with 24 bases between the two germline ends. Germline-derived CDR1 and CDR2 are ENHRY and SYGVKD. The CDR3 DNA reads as TGTGCCATCAGCCCCTTTCATGGACTAATCGGGTTAGAGACCCAGTACTTC. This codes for CAISPFHGLIGLETQYF.

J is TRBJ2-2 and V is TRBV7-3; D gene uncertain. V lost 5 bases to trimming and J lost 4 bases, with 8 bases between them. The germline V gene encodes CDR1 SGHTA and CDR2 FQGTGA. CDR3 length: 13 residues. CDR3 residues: CASSTQSTGELFF. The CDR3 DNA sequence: TGTGCCAGCAGCACTCAATCCACCGGGGAGCTGTTTTTT.

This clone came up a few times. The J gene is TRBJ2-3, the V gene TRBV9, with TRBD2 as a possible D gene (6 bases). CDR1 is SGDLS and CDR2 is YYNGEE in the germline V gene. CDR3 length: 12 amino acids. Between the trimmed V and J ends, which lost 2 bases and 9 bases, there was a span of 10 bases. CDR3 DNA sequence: TGTGCCAGCAGCGTCGGGGGTCAAACGCAGTATTTT. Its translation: CASSVGGQTQYF.

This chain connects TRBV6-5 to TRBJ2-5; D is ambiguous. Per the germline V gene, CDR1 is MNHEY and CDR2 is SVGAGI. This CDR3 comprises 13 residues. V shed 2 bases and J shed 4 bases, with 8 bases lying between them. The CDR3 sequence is CASSYPPGETQYF. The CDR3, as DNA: TGTGCCAGCAGTTACCCCCCGGGAGAGACCCAGTACTTC.

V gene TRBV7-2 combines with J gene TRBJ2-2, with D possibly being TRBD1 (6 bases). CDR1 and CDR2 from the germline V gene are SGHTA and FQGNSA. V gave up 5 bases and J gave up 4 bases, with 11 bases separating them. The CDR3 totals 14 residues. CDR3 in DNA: TGTGCCAGCAGCCCTGGACAGATCACCGGGGAGCTGTTTTTT. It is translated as CASSPGQITGELFF.

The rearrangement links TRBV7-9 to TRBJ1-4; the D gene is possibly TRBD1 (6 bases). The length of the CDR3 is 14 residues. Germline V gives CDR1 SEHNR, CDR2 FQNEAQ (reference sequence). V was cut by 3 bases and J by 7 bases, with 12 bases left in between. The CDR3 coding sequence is TGTGCCAGCAGCTTTAACCGGGACACTGAAAAACTGTTTTTT. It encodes CASSFNRDTEKLFF.

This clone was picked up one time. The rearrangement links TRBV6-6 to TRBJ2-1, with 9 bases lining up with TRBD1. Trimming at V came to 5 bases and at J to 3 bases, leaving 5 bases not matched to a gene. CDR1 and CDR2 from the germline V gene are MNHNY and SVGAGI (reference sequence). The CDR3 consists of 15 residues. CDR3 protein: CASSHGDRVYNEQFF. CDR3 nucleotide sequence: TGTGCCAGCAGTCACGGGGACAGGGTCTACAATGAGCAGTTCTTC.

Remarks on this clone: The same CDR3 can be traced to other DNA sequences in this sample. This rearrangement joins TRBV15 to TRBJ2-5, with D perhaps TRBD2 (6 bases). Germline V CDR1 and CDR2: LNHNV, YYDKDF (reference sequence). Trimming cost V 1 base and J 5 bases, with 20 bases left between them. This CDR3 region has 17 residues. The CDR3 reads CATSRGGETPGWETQYF. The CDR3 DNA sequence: TGTGCCACCAGCAGAGGGGGGGAGACACCTGGTTGGGAGACCCAGTACTTC.

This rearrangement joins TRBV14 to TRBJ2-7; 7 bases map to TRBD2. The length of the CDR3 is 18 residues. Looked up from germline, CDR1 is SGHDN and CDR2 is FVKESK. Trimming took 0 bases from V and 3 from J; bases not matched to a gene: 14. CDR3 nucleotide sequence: TGTGCCAGCAGCCAAGATAGGGTAGCGGGCCGGTCCCACTACGAGCAGTACTTC. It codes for CASSQDRVAGRSHYEQYF.